This entry lists 18 T cell receptor beta chains sequenced from one sample in a study of cytomegalovirus exposure and HLA in healthy donors. Using immunoSEQ multiplex PCR, the repertoire was profiled, and TCRdb retains in-frame clones only, with some absent. This sample has some 260,000 clones; about 90% occur once, and the top ten carry roughly 3%. Source material: PBMCs. These TCRs come from a woman aged 25 to 39 in good health and CMV-seronegative.

The chain uses TRBV2 and TRBJ2-7; D uncertain. Germline V gene lookup returns CDR1 SNHLY and CDR2 FYNNEI. Deletions cut 5 bases from V and 6 bases from J, with 14 bases between. The CDR3 totals 13 residues. CDR3 in amino acids: CASSLASPGEQYF. CDR3 coding DNA: TGTGCCAGCAGTCTCGCCTCACCAGGCGAGCAGTACTTC.

CDR3 protein: CSVWRTDTQYF. The CDR3 region has the DNA TGCAGCGTTTGGCGGACAGATACGCAGTATTTT. V is TRBV29-1 and J is TRBJ2-3; D not resolved. This CDR3 is 11 amino acids long. V shed 5 bases and J shed 3 bases, with 6 bases lying between them. The germline gives CDR1 SQVTM, CDR2 ANQGSEA.

The rearrangement uses TRBV2 and TRBJ2-3, with 7 bases identical to TRBD2. The CDR3 consists of 17 residues. With 11 bases clipped from V and 1 base from J, the junction kept 18 bases outside the gene matches. The germline gives CDR1 SNHLY, CDR2 FYNNEI. In DNA form, the CDR3 reads TGTGCCGCACCCCCGGGTGGCGGGAGTTGGGGCACAGATACGCAGTATTTT. Translating it yields CAAPPGGGSWGTDTQYF.

V is TRBV5-6 and J is TRBJ2-5; TRBD2 matches at 10 bases. Germline lookup yields CDR1 SGHDT and CDR2 YYEEEE. V was clipped by 0 bases and J by 0 bases; unmatched bases: 8. The CDR3 runs to 18 residues. CDR3 sequence reads: CASSLGLAGGLYQETQYF. Written as DNA, the CDR3 is TGTGCCAGCAGCTTGGGACTAGCGGGCGGACTGTACCAAGAGACCCAGTACTTC.

V and J are TRBV7-2 and TRBJ2-7; 9 bases are a match to TRBD1. V lost 5 bases, J lost 5 bases, and 4 bases stayed unmatched. The CDR3 covers 13 residues. Germline values: CDR1 SGHTA, CDR2 FQGNSA. CDR3 region: CASSQDRGHEQYF. In DNA form, the CDR3 reads TGTGCCAGCAGCCAGGACAGGGGCCACGAGCAGTACTTC.

V gene TRBV29-1 combines with J gene TRBJ1-5, with 7 bases aligning to TRBD1. The junction had 2 bases not matched to a gene; V was cut back by 4 bases and J by 5 bases. Germline V gene sequence: CDR1 SQVTM, CDR2 ANQGSEA. CDR3 length: 12 residues. The CDR3 DNA reads as TGCAGCGTTGGACAGGGAGATCAGCCCCAGCATTTT. Residues: CSVGQGDQPQHF.

This chain joins TRBV10-2 and TRBJ2-1, with 8 bases aligning to TRBD2. This CDR3 comprises 10 residues. The germline V gene has CDR1 WSHSY and CDR2 SAAADI. Losses at the gene ends were 6 bases for V and 13 bases for J; bases not matched to a gene: 2. The CDR3 protein is CASRGLEQFF. Written as DNA, the CDR3 is TGCGCCAGCAGGGGACTAGAACAGTTCTTC.

The rearrangement joins TRBV5-6 to TRBJ1-2, with D possibly TRBD1 on 5 matching bases. V lost 4 bases and J 8 bases, leaving 27 bases between the germline ends. The CDR3 has 17 amino acids. Germline values: CDR1 SGHDT, CDR2 YYEEEE. The CDR3 region is CASSTRTSVPFYEGYTF. The CDR3 DNA reads TGTGCCAGCAGCACGAGGACAAGCGTACCGTTCTATGAAGGCTACACCTTC.

The chain couples TRBV28 to TRBJ2-5, with D tentatively TRBD2 (5 bases). The length of the CDR3 is 10 residues. Deletions cut 4 bases from V and 9 bases from J, with 6 bases between. Germline-derived CDR1 and CDR2 are MDHEN and SYDVKM. The CDR3 loop reads CASSSGAQYF. CDR3 DNA sequence: TGTGCCAGCAGTTCCGGGGCCCAGTACTTC.

This sequence joins TRBV4-3 and TRBJ2-7; 7 nucleotides line up with TRBD2. The CDR3 is 14 residues long. The ends lost 1 base at V and 2 bases at J; junction bases unmatched: 2. Germline CDR1 LGHNA, CDR2 YSLEER. CDR3 bases: TGCGCCAGCAGCCAAGCTAGCGGACCCTACGAGCAGTACTTC. This codes for CASSQASGPYEQYF.

The chain is built from TRBV27 and TRBJ2-1; D possibly corresponds to TRBD1 (6 bases). The CDR3 sequence is 16 residues long. V gave up 1 base and J gave up 0 bases, with 10 bases separating them. Germline CDR1 and CDR2: MNHEY and SMNVEV (reference sequence). DNA for the CDR3: TGTGCCAGCAGTTTATTAGGGGGAACCTCCTACAATGAGCAGTTCTTC. Translation gives CASSLLGGTSYNEQFF.

The chain links TRBV27 to TRBJ1-1; D is unclear. The CDR3 spans 14 residues. Germline CDR1 and CDR2: MNHEY and SMNVEV (reference sequence). V was trimmed by 1 base and J by 5 bases, leaving 11 bases between them. The chain's CDR3 is CASSLWRDSTEAFF. CDR3 DNA sequence: TGTGCCAGCAGTTTATGGAGGGATTCGACTGAAGCTTTCTTT.

The chain has TRBV6-5 and TRBJ2-7; unclear D gene. Germline V gives CDR1 MNHEY, CDR2 SVGAGI. V lost 8 bases, J lost 1 base, and 3 bases lay in between. The CDR3 is 10 residues long. The CDR3 nucleotides are TGTGCCAGCCATTCCTACGAGCAGTACTTC. Amino acids: CASHSYEQYF.

The J gene is TRBJ2-5, the V gene TRBV28, with 8 nucleotides matching TRBD1. CDR1 and CDR2 (germline): MDHEN, SYDVKM. V lost 4 bases to trimming and J lost 9 bases; unmatched junction nucleotides: 10. The CDR3 totals 14 residues. As DNA, the CDR3 is TGTGCCAGCAGTTCACAGACAGGGGTCGAGGCCCAGTACTTC. Residues: CASSSQTGVEAQYF.

J is TRBJ2-1 and V is TRBV18; D ambiguous. V was shortened by 0 bases and J by 6 bases, with 15 bases between the two germline ends. The germline gives CDR1 KGHSH, CDR2 LQKENI. The CDR3 spans 16 residues. The CDR3 DNA is TGTGCCAGCTCACCACCGAAGGGTGAGAGCTTCAATGAGCAGTTCTTC. Residues: CASSPPKGESFNEQFF.

In its sample, this clone was seen a few times. The chain joins TRBV29-1 to TRBJ2-5, with TRBD2 as a possible D gene (5 bases). The CDR3 contains 13 residues. V lost 7 bases and J lost 5, with 17 bases in between. Looked up from germline, CDR1 is SQVTM and CDR2 is ANQGSEA. CDR3 in DNA: TGCAGCGCCGACTCCCGTACGGGGGAGACCCAGTACTTC. Its protein is CSADSRTGETQYF.

V usage is TRBV7-3 and J usage is TRBJ2-1; TRBD2 matches at 7 bases. The CDR3 is made up of 15 amino acids. From germline, CDR1 is SGHTA and CDR2 FQGTGA. V trimming: 1 base; J trimming: 2 bases; junction bases outside the gene matches: 2. The DNA for the CDR3 is TGTGCCAGCAGCTTAAGTCTAGCGGCCTACAATGAGCAGTTCTTC. Its protein is CASSLSLAAYNEQFF.

The chain has TRBV7-7 and TRBJ2-3, with D perhaps matching TRBD2 (5 bases). CDR3 length: 13 amino acids. V lost 5 bases to trimming and J lost 6 bases, with 12 bases between them. Per germline, CDR1 SSHAT and CDR2 FNYEAQ (reference sequence). The CDR3 DNA reads TGTGCCAGCAGCCCGGGGTTCACGGATACGCAGTATTTT. Its translation: CASSPGFTDTQYF.